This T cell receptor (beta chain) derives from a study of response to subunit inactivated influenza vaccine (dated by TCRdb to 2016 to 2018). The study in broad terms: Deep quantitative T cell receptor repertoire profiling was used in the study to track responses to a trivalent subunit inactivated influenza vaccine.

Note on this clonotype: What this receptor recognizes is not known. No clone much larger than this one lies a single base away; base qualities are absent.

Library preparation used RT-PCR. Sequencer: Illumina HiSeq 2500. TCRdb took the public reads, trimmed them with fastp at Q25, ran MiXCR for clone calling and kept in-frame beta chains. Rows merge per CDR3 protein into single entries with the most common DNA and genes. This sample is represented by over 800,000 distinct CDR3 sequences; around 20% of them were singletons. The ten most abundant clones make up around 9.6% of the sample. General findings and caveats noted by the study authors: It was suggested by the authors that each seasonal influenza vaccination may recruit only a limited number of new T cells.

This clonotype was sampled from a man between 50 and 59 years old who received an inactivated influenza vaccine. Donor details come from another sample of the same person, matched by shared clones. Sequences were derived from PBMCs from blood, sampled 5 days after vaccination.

CDR3 reads: CASSSPRLRELGTGELFF. The DNA sequence is as follows: TGTGCCAGCAGCTCACCGCGGTTGCGGGAGTTAGGCACCGGGGAGCTGTTTTTT. The rearranged chain carries TRBV28 and TRBJ2-2; 7 bases in the junction line up with TRBD2. As encoded in the germline V gene, CDR1 is MDHEN while CDR2 is SYDVKM. V and J are trimmed by 6 bases and 4 bases, and the gene matches miss 17 bases of the junction. The CDR3 numbers 18 residues from cysteine through phenylalanine. The only DNA kept is the CDR3, 54 bases in frame from the first base.